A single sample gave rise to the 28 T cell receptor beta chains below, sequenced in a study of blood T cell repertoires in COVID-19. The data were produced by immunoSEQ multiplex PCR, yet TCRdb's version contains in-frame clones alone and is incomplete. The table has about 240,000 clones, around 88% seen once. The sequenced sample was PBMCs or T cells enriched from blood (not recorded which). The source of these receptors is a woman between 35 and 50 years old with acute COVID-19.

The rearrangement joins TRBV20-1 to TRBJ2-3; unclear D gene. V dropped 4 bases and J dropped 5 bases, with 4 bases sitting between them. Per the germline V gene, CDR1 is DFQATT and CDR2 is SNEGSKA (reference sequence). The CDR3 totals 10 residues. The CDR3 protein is CSATVDTQYF. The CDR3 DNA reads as TGCAGTGCTACGGTAGATACGCAGTATTTT.

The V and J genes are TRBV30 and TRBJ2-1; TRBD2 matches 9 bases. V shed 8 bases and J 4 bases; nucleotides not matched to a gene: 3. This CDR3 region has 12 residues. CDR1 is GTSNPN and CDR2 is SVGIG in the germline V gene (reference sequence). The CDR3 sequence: CAGTSLYNEQFF. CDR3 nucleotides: TGTGCCGGGACTAGCTTATACAATGAGCAGTTCTTC.

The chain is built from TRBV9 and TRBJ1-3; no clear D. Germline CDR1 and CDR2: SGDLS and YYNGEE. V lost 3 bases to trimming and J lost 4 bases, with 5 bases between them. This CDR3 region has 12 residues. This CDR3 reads CASSAVGNTIYF. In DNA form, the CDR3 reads TGTGCCAGCAGCGCCGTCGGAAACACCATATATTTT.

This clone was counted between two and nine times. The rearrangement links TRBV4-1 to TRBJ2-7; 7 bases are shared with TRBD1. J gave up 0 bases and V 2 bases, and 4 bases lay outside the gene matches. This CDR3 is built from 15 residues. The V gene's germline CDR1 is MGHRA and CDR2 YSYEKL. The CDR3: CASSQTRGFSYEQYF. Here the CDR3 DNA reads TGCGCCAGCAGCCAAACCAGGGGGTTCTCCTACGAGCAGTACTTC.

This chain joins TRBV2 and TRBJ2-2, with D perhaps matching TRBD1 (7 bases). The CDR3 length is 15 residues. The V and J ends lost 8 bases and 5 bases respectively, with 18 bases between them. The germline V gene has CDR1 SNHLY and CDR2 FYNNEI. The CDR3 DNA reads TGTGCCAGCTCCTCGATGGAGGGGGCGACCGGGGAGCTGTTTTTT. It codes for CASSSMEGATGELFF.

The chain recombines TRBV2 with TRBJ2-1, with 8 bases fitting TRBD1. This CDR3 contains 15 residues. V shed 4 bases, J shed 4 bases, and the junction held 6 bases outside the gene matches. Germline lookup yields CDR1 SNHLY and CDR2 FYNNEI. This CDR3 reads CASSAPGQEYNEQFF. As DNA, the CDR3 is TGTGCCAGCAGTGCACCGGGACAGGAATACAATGAGCAGTTCTTC.

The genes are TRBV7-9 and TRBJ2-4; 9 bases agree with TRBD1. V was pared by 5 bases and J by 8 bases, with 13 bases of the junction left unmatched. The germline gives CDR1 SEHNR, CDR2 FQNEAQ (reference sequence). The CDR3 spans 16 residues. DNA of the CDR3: TGTGCCAGCAGCCCAATAGGACAGGGGTTGTTAGACATTCAGTACTTC. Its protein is CASSPIGQGLLDIQYF.

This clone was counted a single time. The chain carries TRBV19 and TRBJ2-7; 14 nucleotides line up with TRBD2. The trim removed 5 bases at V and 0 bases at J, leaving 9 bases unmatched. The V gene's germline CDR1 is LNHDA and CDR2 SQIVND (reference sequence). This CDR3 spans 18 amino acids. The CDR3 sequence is CASSSRLAGGRSSYEQYF. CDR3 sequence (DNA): TGTGCCAGTAGTTCCCGACTAGCGGGAGGGAGGAGCTCCTACGAGCAGTACTTC.

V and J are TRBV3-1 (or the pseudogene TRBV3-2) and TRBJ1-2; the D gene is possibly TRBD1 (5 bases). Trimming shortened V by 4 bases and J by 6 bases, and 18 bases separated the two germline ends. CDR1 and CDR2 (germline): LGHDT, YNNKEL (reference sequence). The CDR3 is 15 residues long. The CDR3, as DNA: TGTGCCAGCAGCCCCCTGGGGACTGTTGGGGATGGCTACACCTTC. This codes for CASSPLGTVGDGYTF.

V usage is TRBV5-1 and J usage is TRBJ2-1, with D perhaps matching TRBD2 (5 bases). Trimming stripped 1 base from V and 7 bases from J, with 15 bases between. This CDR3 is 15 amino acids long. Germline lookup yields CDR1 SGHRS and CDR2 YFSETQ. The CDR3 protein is CASSLSGYRSNEQFF. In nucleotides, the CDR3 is TGCGCCAGCAGCTTGAGCGGCTACCGTTCAAATGAGCAGTTCTTC.

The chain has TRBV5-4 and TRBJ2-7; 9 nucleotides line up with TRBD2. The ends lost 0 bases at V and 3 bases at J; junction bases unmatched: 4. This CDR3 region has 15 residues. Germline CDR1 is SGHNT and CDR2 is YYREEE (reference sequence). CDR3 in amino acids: CASSLAGGRDYEQYF. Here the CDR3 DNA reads TGTGCCAGCAGCTTGGCCGGCGGGAGGGACTACGAGCAGTACTTC. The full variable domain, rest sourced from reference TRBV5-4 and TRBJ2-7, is ETGVTQSPTHLIKTRGQQVTLRCSSQSGHNTVSWYQQALGQGPQFIFQYYREEENGRGNFPPRFSGLQFPNYSSELNVNALELDDSALYLCASSLAGGRDYEQYFGPGTRLTVT.

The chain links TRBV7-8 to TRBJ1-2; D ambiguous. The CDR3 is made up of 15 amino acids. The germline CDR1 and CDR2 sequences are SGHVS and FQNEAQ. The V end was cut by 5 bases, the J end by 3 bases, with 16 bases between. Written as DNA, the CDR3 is TGTGCCAGCAGCCCGAGCGTAATTCTCGACTATGGCTACACCTTC. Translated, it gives CASSPSVILDYGYTF. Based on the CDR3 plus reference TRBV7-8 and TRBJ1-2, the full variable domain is GAGVSQSPRYKVAKRGQDVALRCDPISGHVSLFWYQQALGQGPEFLTYFQNEAQLDKSGLPSDRFFAERPEGSVSTLKIQRTQQEDSAVYLCASSPSVILDYGYTFGSGTRLTVV.

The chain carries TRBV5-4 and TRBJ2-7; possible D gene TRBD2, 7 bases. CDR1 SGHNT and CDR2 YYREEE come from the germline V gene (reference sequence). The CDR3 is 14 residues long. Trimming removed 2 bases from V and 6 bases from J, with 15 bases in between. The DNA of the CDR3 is TGTGCCAGCAGCTTCGGACTAGAGGGGGGCGAGCAGTACTTC. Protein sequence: CASSFGLEGGEQYF.

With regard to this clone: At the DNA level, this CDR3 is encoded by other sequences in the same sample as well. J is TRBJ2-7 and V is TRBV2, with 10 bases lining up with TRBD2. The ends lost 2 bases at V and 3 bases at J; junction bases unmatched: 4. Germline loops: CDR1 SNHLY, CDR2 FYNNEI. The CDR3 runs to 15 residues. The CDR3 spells CASSELASGSYEQYF. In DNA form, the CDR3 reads TGTGCCAGCAGTGAATTGGCTAGCGGGAGCTACGAGCAGTACTTC.

The CDR3 DNA reads as TGCGCCAGCAGCTTGAACACCGGGACAGGGAGTAATTCACCCCTCCACTTT. It is translated as CASSLNTGTGSNSPLHF. The V gene is TRBV5-1, the J gene TRBJ1-6; 9 bases align to TRBD1. V shed 1 base, J shed 6 bases, and the junction held 8 bases outside the gene matches. Germline CDR1 is SGHRS and CDR2 is YFSETQ. The CDR3 runs to 17 residues.

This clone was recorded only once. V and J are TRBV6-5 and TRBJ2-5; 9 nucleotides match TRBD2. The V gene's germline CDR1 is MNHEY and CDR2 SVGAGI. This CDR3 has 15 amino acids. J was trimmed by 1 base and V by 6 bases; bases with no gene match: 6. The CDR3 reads CASSQTSGTQETQYF. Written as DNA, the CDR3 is TGTGCCAGCAGCCAGACTAGCGGAACCCAAGAGACCCAGTACTTC.

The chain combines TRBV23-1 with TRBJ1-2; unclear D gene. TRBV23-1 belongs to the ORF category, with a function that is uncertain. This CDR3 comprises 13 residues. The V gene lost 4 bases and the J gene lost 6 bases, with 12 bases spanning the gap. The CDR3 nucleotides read TGCGCCAGCAGTCCTACCGCGTTTCATGGCTACACCTTC. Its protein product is CASSPTAFHGYTF.

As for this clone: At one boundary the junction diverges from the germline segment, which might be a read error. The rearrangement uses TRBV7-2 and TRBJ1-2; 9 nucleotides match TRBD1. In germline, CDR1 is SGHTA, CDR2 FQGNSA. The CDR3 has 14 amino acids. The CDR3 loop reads CASTLQGASGGYTF. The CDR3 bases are TGTGCCAGCACCTTACAGGGGGCTTCGGGCGGCTACACCTTC.

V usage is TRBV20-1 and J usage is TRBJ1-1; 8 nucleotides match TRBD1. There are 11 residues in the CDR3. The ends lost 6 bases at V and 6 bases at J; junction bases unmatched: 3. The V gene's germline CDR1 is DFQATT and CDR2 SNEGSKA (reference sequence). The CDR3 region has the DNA TGCAGTGCGACGACAGGGGCTGAAGCTTTCTTT. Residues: CSATTGAEAFF.

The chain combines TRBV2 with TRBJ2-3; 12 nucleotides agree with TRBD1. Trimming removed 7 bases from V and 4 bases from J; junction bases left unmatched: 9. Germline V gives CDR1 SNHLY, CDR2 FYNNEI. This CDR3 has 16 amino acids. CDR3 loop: CASKIRDRGRADTQYF. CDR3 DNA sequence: TGTGCCAGCAAAATTAGGGACAGGGGGCGCGCAGATACGCAGTATTTT.

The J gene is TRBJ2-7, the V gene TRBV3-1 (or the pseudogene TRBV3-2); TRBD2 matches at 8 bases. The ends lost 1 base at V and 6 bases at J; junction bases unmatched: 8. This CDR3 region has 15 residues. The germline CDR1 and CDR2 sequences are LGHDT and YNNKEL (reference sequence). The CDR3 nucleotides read TGTGCCAGCAGCCAAGCCGGGACTAGGGTTTCCGAGCAGTACTTC. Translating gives CASSQAGTRVSEQYF.

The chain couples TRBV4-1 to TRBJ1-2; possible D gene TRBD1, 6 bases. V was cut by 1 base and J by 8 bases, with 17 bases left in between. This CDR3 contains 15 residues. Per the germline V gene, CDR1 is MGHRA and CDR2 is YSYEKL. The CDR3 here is CASSQGDGGRGGYTF. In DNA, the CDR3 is TGCGCCAGCAGCCAAGGGGATGGGGGCCGCGGGGGCTACACCTTC.

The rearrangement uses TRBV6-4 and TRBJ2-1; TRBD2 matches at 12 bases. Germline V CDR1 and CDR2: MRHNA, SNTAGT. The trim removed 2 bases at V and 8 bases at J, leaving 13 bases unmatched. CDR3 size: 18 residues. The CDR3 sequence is CASSDHPLTSGSVHEQFF. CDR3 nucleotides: TGTGCCAGCAGTGACCACCCATTGACTAGCGGGAGTGTCCATGAGCAGTTCTTC.

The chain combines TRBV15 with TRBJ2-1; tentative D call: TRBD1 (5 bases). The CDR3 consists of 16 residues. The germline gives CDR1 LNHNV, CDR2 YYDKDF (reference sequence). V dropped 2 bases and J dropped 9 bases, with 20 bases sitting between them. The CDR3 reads CATSRRGVRGPSEQFF. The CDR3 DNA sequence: TGTGCCACCAGCAGAAGGGGCGTTAGGGGTCCGAGTGAGCAGTTCTTC.

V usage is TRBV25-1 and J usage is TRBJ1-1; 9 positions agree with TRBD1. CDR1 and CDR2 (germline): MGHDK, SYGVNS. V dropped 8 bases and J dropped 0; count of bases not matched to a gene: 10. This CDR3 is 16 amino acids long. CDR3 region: CASLRTGGGLNTEAFF. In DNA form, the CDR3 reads TGTGCCAGCTTACGAACAGGGGGCGGATTGAACACTGAAGCTTTCTTT.

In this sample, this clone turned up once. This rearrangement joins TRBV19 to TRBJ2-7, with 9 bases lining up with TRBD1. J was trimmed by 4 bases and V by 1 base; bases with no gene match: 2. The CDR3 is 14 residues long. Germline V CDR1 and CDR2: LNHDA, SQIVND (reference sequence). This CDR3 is CASSIGTGVYEQYF. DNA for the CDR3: TGTGCCAGTAGTATAGGGACAGGGGTATACGAGCAGTACTTC.

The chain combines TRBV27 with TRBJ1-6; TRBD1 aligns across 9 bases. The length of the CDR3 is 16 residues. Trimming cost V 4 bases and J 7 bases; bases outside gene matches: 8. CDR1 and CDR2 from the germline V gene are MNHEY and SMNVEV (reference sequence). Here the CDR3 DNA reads TGTGCCAGCAGTTCGCTCACCGGGACAGGGAATTCACCCCTCCACTTT. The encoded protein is CASSSLTGTGNSPLHF.

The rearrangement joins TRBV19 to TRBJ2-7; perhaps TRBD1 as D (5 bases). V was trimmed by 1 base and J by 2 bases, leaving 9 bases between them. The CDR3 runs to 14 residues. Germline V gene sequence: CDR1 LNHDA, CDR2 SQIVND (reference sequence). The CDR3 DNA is TGTGCCAGTAGTATAGGAGGCAGGGCCTACGAGCAGTACTTC. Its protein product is CASSIGGRAYEQYF.